Here is one T cell receptor (beta chain) with its context. The data derive from a study of blood T cell repertoires in COVID-19. For the study at large: Acute and convalescent COVID-19 specimens originated in the United States, Italy and Spain. PBMCs, B-cell-depleted T cells, or T cells were the source of the cDNA or gDNA that made up the material.

The CDR3 covers 13 residues. Germline V lookup: CDR1 SGHAT, CDR2 FQNNGV. V lost 1 base and J lost 5, with 8 bases in between. In the authors' workflow: The authors estimated nucleated cell counts from reference gene primer amplification. This table comes from immunoSEQ multiplex PCR, and its TCRdb copy is limited to in-frame clones, with some not included. V and J calls and clone size are copied from that table; D and trimming were computed from the DNA. The data hold just over 650,000 clones, with just under 90% observed a single time. The sequence came from a woman between 18 and 29 years old with acute or convalescent COVID-19. Sequenced: peripheral blood. The V and J genes are TRBV11-2 and TRBJ1-2; D not certain. The CDR3 region is CASSLGIGYGYTF. DNA of the CDR3: TGTGCCAGCAGCTTAGGGATCGGGTATGGCTACACCTTC.